This T cell receptor (beta chain) was sequenced in a study of blood T cell repertoires in COVID-19. For the study at large: Spain, Italy and the United States supplied samples that represented acute and convalescent COVID-19. Sources were T cells, B-cell-depleted T cells, or PBMCs; the material itself was cDNA or gDNA.

Authors' analysis steps: Estimated nucleated cell counts came from reference gene primer amplification. This table comes from immunoSEQ multiplex PCR, and its TCRdb copy is limited to in-frame clones, with some not included. That table supplies the V and J calls and clone size; D and trimming were determined from the DNA. The repertoire consists of 60,000 or so clones, with about 80% occurring once and the leading ten covering around 3.5%. Germline values: CDR1 GTSNPN, CDR2 SVGIG (reference sequence). Trimming removed 5 bases from V and 9 bases from J, with 19 bases in between. The CDR3 is 13 amino acids.

V and J are TRBV30 and TRBJ1-2; D gene unclear. This TCR came from a man in his 60s with acute or convalescent COVID-19. The sample consisted of peripheral blood. Here the CDR3 DNA reads TGTGCCTGGCCCTTATCCTCCTTGAGGAGCTACACCTTC. Protein sequence: CAWPLSSLRSYTF.